What follows are 23 T cell receptor beta chains derived from one specimen sequenced in a study of shared clonotypes between healthy human individuals (dated by TCRdb to 2018 to 2021). To prepare the library, the immunoSEQ multiplex PCR assay was applied. TCRdb took over this immuneACCESS table, retaining in-frame rearrangements with V and J assigned. Such tables are incomplete; in checked studies, under half of the missing clones stem from an unresolved V gene, and the remainder is unexplained. The sample table holds over 2,000,000 clones, of which approximately 92% were seen once. The ten largest clonotypes hold 1.5% to 2% of the sample. CD8 naive samples consisted of CD45RO-negative cells that were positively selected for CCR7, yielding a CD45RA+CCR7+ population without TemRA cells. Material: naive CD8+ T cells from PBMCs. Interpreted using the paper, the cell subset or site label stands for: CD45RA+CCR7+. Every receptor here comes from a man aged 18 to 35 in good health. Some clones in this sample may be carry-over from other donors' samples.

V is TRBV6-1 and J is TRBJ2-7, with 9 bases aligning to TRBD1. V trimming: 6 bases; J trimming: 0 bases; junction bases outside the gene matches: 6. The CDR3 totals 15 residues. Germline CDR1 is MNHNS and CDR2 is SASEGT. The CDR3 DNA reads TGTGCCAGCAGCGAGGGACAGGGCTCCTCCTACGAGCAGTACTTC. Translating gives CASSEGQGSSYEQYF.

This chain joins TRBV29-1 and TRBJ2-3; 7 bases align to TRBD1. Germline trimming cut 7 bases from V and 2 bases from J; bases unmatched to any gene: 12. The germline gives CDR1 SQVTM, CDR2 ANQGSEA. CDR3 length: 15 residues. For the CDR3, the DNA is TGCAGCGACACGACAGGGATTGTGTACACAGATACGCAGTATTTT. The encoded protein is CSDTTGIVYTDTQYF.

Points on this clone: In the same sample, other DNA sequences code for this CDR3. The chain recombines TRBV4-1 with TRBJ2-5, with a tentative D call TRBD2 (7 bases). The germline V gene has CDR1 MGHRA and CDR2 YSYEKL. This CDR3 comprises 15 residues. Trimming cost V 0 bases and J 5 bases, with 13 bases left between them. The CDR3 bases are TGCGCCAGCAGCCAAGATCGGGGGGCAGGGGAGACCCAGTACTTC. Protein product: CASSQDRGAGETQYF.

This clone was detected only once. The chain couples TRBV10-3 to TRBJ1-2; D is possibly TRBD1 (6 bases). The germline V gene has CDR1 ENHRY and CDR2 SYGVKD. V was clipped by 10 bases and J by 8 bases, with 20 bases between them. This CDR3 has 13 amino acids. The CDR3 loop is CATSSPGEKGYTF. The DNA of the CDR3 is TGTGCCACCTCAAGCCCAGGGGAAAAAGGCTACACCTTC.

This CDR3 reads CASSSMPLYEQYF. In DNA, the CDR3 is TGTGCCAGCAGTTCTATGCCTCTCTACGAGCAGTACTTC. The chain uses TRBV27 and TRBJ2-7; the D is unclear. Germline CDR1 reads MNHEY; CDR2 reads SMNVEV (reference sequence). This CDR3 spans 13 amino acids. Trimming removed 4 bases at V and 3 bases at J, with 10 bases between.

This sequence joins TRBV4-3 and TRBJ1-3; D uncertain. Trimming took 2 bases from V and 0 from J, leaving 14 bases between them. This CDR3 comprises 17 residues. The germline V gene has CDR1 LGHNA and CDR2 YSLEER. DNA of the CDR3: TGCGCCAGCAGCCAATCCGACGGGATACACTCTGGAAACACCATATATTTT. The encoded protein is CASSQSDGIHSGNTIYF.

The V and J genes are TRBV27 and TRBJ1-4, with 7 nucleotides matching TRBD1. The CDR3 spans 14 residues. Per the germline V gene, CDR1 is MNHEY and CDR2 is SMNVEV (reference sequence). V shed 2 bases and J 8 bases; nucleotides not matched to a gene: 5. The CDR3 region is CASSLRGGREKLFF. Here the CDR3 DNA reads TGTGCCAGCAGTTTAAGAGGGGGCCGGGAAAAACTGTTTTTT. Full variable domain (remainder filled in from reference TRBV27 and TRBJ1-4): EAQVTQNPRYLITVTGKKLTVTCSQNMNHEYMSWYRQDPGLGLRQIYYSMNVEVTDKGDVPEGYKVSRKEKRNFPLILESPSPNQTSLYFCASSLRGGREKLFFGSGTQLSVL.

J is TRBJ2-1 and V is TRBV5-6, with a weak D call TRBD1 (6 bases). This CDR3 comprises 15 residues. Deletions cut 2 bases from V and 6 bases from J, with 15 bases between. From germline, CDR1 is SGHDT and CDR2 YYEEEE. The CDR3 reads CASSFQGSLGNEQFF. The CDR3 DNA reads TGTGCCAGCAGCTTCCAGGGGAGTTTAGGCAATGAGCAGTTCTTC.

The chain is built from TRBV9 and TRBJ2-1; D is tentatively TRBD1 or TRBD2 (6 bases each). The germline gives CDR1 SGDLS, CDR2 YYNGEE. CDR3 length: 15 residues. The V gene lost 7 bases and the J gene lost 5 bases, with 19 bases spanning the gap. CDR3 in amino acids: CASGRGEARHNEQFF. CDR3 DNA: TGTGCCAGCGGTAGGGGGGAGGCTCGGCACAATGAGCAGTTCTTC.

V gene TRBV13 combines with J gene TRBJ2-7, with 9 bases fitting TRBD2. Per germline, CDR1 PRHDT and CDR2 FYEKMQ (reference sequence). CDR3 length equals 17 residues. J was trimmed by 3 bases and V by 9 bases; bases with no gene match: 18. The CDR3 is CASNLRSSGTYFYEQYF. The DNA of the CDR3 is TGTGCCAGTAACCTCCGGTCTAGCGGGACGTATTTCTACGAGCAGTACTTC.

V usage is TRBV2 and J usage is TRBJ2-2; possibly TRBD1 for D (6 bases). Germline loops: CDR1 SNHLY, CDR2 FYNNEI. V lost 3 bases and J 2 bases, leaving 13 bases between the germline ends. The CDR3 is 16 amino acids. Here the CDR3 DNA reads TGTGCCAGCAGTGATAGTTACAGGGTCAACACCGGGGAGCTGTTTTTT. It specifies CASSDSYRVNTGELFF.

The chain combines TRBV27 with TRBJ2-5, with 11 bases aligning to TRBD2. The CDR3 runs 18 residues. Germline-derived CDR1 and CDR2 are MNHEY and SMNVEV (reference sequence). V shed 3 bases and J 5 bases; nucleotides not matched to a gene: 14. DNA of the CDR3: TGTGCCAGCAGTTTTAACGGGTTAGCGGGAGGGTCGAGGGAGACCCAGTACTTC. Translating it yields CASSFNGLAGGSRETQYF.

The J gene is TRBJ1-1, the V gene TRBV28, with D perhaps matching TRBD1 (5 bases). CDR3 size: 14 residues. V lost 3 bases, J lost 2 bases, and 10 bases lay in between. CDR1 and CDR2 from the germline V gene are MDHEN and SYDVKM. The CDR3 DNA is TGTGCCAGCAGTTTTTCAGGGCACAACACTGAAGCTTTCTTT. Translated, it gives CASSFSGHNTEAFF. The full variable domain, in which reference TRBV28 and TRBJ1-1 provide the parts outside the CDR3, is DVKVTQSSRYLVKRTGEKVFLECVQDMDHENMFWYRQDPGLGLRLIYFSYDVKMKEKGDIPEGYSVSREKKERFSLILESASTNQTSMYLCASSFSGHNTEAFFGQGTRLTVV.

V is TRBV7-2 and J is TRBJ2-7; no clear D. CDR3 length: 17 amino acids. Per germline, CDR1 SGHTA and CDR2 FQGNSA. The V end was cut by 2 bases, the J end by 2 bases, with 19 bases between. CDR3 DNA: TGTGCCAGCAGCTTACCCGGCCCCCAACTGATGGCCTACGAGCAGTACTTC. Translation: CASSLPGPQLMAYEQYF.

This chain joins TRBV19 and TRBJ2-7; tentatively, D is TRBD1 or TRBD2 (5 bases each). Trimming pared 5 bases from V and 2 bases from J, leaving 19 bases between. The V gene's germline CDR1 is LNHDA and CDR2 SQIVND (reference sequence). The CDR3 contains 16 residues. For the CDR3, the DNA is TGTGCCAGTAGTCCGCTTCCGGGACCATTGACCTACGAGCAGTACTTC. Protein product: CASSPLPGPLTYEQYF.

The CDR3 region has the DNA TGTGCCAGCAGCTTGGGACGCGGGACTGAAGCTTTCTTT. Translation: CASSLGRGTEAFF. The gene calls are TRBV5-8 and TRBJ1-1; D is undetermined. The CDR3 is 13 residues long. V lost 0 bases, J lost 5 bases, and 8 bases lay in between. Germline V gene sequence: CDR1 SGHTS, CDR2 YDEGEE.

About this clone: This CDR3 is also generated by other DNA sequences in the sample. This chain joins TRBV27 and TRBJ2-7; D is perhaps TRBD1 or TRBD2 (6 bases each). V was shortened by 5 bases and J by 6 bases, with 14 bases between the two germline ends. Germline CDR1 MNHEY, CDR2 SMNVEV (reference sequence). This CDR3 has 13 residues. The CDR3 DNA is TGTGCCAGCAGTCCCGGAGGGGGTGGCGAGCAGTACTTC. Its protein product is CASSPGGGGEQYF.

The chain uses TRBV27 and TRBJ1-1, with D perhaps matching TRBD1 (5 bases). The CDR3 is made up of 15 amino acids. Germline CDR1 MNHEY, CDR2 SMNVEV (reference sequence). Trimming cost V 3 bases and J 12 bases, with 23 bases left between them. The CDR3 sequence is CASSFHSDGGIETFF. The CDR3 DNA sequence: TGTGCCAGCAGTTTTCATAGCGACGGGGGGATCGAGACTTTCTTT.

The CDR3 DNA reads TGTGCCAGCAGCTTGGGGGCAGGGTTCGCCTCCTACGAGCAGTACTTC. Translated, it gives CASSLGAGFASYEQYF. The genes are TRBV5-6 and TRBJ2-7; TRBD1 might be the D (5 bases). CDR3 length equals 16 residues. Trimming removed 0 bases from V and 0 bases from J, with 13 bases in between. Per the germline V gene, CDR1 is SGHDT and CDR2 is YYEEEE.

The rearrangement links TRBV5-1 to TRBJ1-1; no reliable D call. V lost 2 bases, J lost 1 base, and 9 bases lay in between. This CDR3 spans 14 amino acids. Germline values: CDR1 SGHRS, CDR2 YFSETQ. The CDR3 spells CASSFYSPNTEAFF. The CDR3 coding sequence is TGCGCCAGCAGCTTTTACAGCCCGAACACTGAAGCTTTCTTT.

The chain employs TRBV6-1 and TRBJ2-7, with D unclear. In germline, CDR1 is MNHNS, CDR2 SASEGT. V was pared by 1 base and J by 3 bases, with 13 bases between. The CDR3 sequence is 15 residues long. The CDR3 here is CASSEGGGRLYEQYF. The CDR3 DNA sequence: TGTGCCAGCAGTGAAGGGGGTGGCAGACTCTACGAGCAGTACTTC.

In the case of this clone: Other DNA sequences in the sample encode the same CDR3. V gene TRBV28 combines with J gene TRBJ1-1; D ambiguous. Per the germline V gene, CDR1 is MDHEN and CDR2 is SYDVKM. Trimming cost V 7 bases and J 1 base, with 4 bases left between them. The CDR3 extends over 11 amino acids. Written as DNA, the CDR3 is TGTGCCAGCACAGAGAACACTGAAGCTTTCTTT. It is translated as CASTENTEAFF.

This sequence joins TRBV30 and TRBJ1-2, with D uncertain. CDR3 length: 11 amino acids. V was trimmed by 4 bases and J by 5 bases, leaving 8 bases between them. Germline-derived CDR1 and CDR2 are GTSNPN and SVGIG (reference sequence). In DNA form, the CDR3 reads TGTGCCTGGAATTCACCGTATGGCTACACCTTC. It codes for CAWNSPYGYTF.